Sequencing of this T cell receptor beta chain was carried out in a study of CD8 T cells in Susac syndrome (dated by TCRdb to about 2019). With respect to the entire study: The study used repertoire sequencing to test whether antigen drove CD8+ T cell activation and differentiation in Susac syndrome. Broader findings and caveats from the paper: The number of individuals in the TCR sequencing and HLA analysis was acknowledged as relatively small.

RNA was extracted using the RNeasy kit, and roughly 0.5 to 1 microgram was reverse transcribed with random hexamers. The immunoSEQ multiplex PCR assay, which covers 54 Vbeta and 13 Jbeta segments, was used to amplify TCR beta CDR3 regions. PCR amplification bias was corrected by using a synthetic template baseline for primer optimization and computational correction. In the original analysis: Only productive sequences were kept, with reads annotated to V, D and J genes according to IMGT and analyzed in immunoSEQ Analyzer. Clonality was calculated as one minus the Shannon entropy normalized by log2 of the number of productive unique sequences. For each patient and control, public and private clones were evaluated among the 100 most prevalent clones. Clones were defined as Susac-specific if absent from the healthy and MS cohorts, from around 1,100 published viral clones and from other ImmuneACCESS disease sequences. In TCRdb, the public reads were trimmed at Q25 with fastp and aligned with MiXCR, with productive beta chains retained. Identical CDR3 protein sequences are pooled into one entry, listed with their most common genes and DNA. The V and J calls and clone size come from TCRdb's table, not from the authors' own analysis. This sample is represented by about 210,000 distinct CDR3 sequences; 90% to 95% of them were singletons. Jointly, the top ten make up approximately 0.094% of the sample.

Peripheral blood CD8+ and CD4+ T cells from healthy donors, Susac syndrome patients and multiple sclerosis patients were profiled by high-throughput TCR beta sequencing. The healthy donors served as controls matched for age and sex. Bulk CD8+ and CD4+ T cells were purified by magnetic negative isolation, while CD8+ TEMRA cells were enriched using FACS. Blood was drawn into EDTA tubes, processed within 24 hours, and PBMCs were isolated by density gradient centrifugation. PBMCs intended for TCR sequencing were frozen in liquid nitrogen and were later thawed in a 37 degrees C water bath. The sorted or isolated CD4+, CD8+ and CD8+ TEMRA cells reached a purity of at least 90%. This clonotype was counted once. The specificity of this receptor is unknown. No per-base quality is available; no much larger clone lies one base away. A lone read offers only weak evidence. The sequence derives from a human donor in good health. The specimen sequenced was CD4+ T cells from PBMCs.

The CDR3 amino acid sequence is: CASSNGGGNQPQHF. The nucleotide sequence reads TGTGCCAGTAGCAACGGGGGTGGCAATCAGCCCCAGCATTTT. The sequence links TRBV19 to TRBJ1-5; TRBD1 is possibly the D segment (5 matching bases). The germline V gene encodes CDR1 LNHDA and CDR2 SQIVND (reference sequence). The CDR3 holds 14 amino acids from the cysteine to the phenylalanine. This entry keeps only the CDR3 DNA: 42 bases, framed from base 1. Trimming costs V 6 bases and J 2 bases, and their ends lie 11 bases apart.